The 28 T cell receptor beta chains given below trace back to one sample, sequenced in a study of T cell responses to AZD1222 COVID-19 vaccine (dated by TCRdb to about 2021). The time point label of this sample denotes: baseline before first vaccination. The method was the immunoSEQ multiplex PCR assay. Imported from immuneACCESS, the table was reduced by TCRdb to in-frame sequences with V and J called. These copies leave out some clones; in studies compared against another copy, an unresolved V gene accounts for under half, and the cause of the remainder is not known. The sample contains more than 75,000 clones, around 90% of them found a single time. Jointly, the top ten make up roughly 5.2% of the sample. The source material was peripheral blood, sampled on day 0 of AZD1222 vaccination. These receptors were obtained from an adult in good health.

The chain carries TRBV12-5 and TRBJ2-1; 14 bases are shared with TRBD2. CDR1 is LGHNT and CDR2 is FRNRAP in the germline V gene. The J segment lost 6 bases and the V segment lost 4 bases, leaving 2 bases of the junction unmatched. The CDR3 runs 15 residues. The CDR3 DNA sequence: TGTGCTAGTGGTTGGGGACTAGCGGGGGCCAATGAGCAGTTCTTC. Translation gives CASGWGLAGANEQFF.

The CDR3: CAISGTSGRINEQFF. The CDR3 DNA reads as TGTGCCATCAGTGGGACTAGCGGGAGAATAAATGAGCAGTTCTTC. The chain uses TRBV10-3 and TRBJ2-1; TRBD2 aligns across 13 bases. CDR3 length: 15 residues. The V gene end was trimmed by 4 bases and the J gene end by 7 bases; junction bases not matched to a gene: 4. Germline CDR1 reads ENHRY; CDR2 reads SYGVKD.

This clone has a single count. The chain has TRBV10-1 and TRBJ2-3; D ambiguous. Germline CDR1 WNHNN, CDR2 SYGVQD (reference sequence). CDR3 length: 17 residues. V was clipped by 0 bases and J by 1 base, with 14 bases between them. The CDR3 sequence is CASSESTTGVGTDTQYF. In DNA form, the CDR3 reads TGCGCCAGCAGTGAGTCGACAACGGGCGTGGGCACAGATACGCAGTATTTT.

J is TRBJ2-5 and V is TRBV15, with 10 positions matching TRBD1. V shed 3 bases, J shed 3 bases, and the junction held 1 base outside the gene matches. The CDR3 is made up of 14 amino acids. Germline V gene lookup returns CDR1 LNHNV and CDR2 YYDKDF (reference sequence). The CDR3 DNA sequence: TGTGCCACCAGCAGGGACAGGGGGAAAGAGACCCAGTACTTC. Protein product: CATSRDRGKETQYF. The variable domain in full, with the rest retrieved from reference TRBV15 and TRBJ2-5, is DAMVIQNPRYQVTQFGKPVTLSCSQTLNHNVMYWYQQKSSQAPKLLFHYYDKDFNNEADTPDNFQSRRPNTSFCFLDIRSPGLGDTAMYLCATSRDRGKETQYFGPGTRLLVL.

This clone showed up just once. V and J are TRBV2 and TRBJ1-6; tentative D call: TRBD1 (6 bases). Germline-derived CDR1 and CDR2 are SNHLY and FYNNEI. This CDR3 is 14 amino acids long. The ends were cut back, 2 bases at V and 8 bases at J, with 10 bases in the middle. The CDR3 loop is CASSEIGGYSPLHF. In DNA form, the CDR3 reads TGTGCCAGCAGTGAAATAGGGGGATATTCACCCCTCCACTTT.

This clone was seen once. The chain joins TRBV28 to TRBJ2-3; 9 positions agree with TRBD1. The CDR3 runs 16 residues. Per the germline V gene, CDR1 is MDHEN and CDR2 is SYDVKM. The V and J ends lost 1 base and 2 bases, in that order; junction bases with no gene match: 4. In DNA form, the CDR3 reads TGTGCCAGCAGTTTATCGGGACAGGGATCCACAGATACGCAGTATTTT. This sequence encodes CASSLSGQGSTDTQYF.

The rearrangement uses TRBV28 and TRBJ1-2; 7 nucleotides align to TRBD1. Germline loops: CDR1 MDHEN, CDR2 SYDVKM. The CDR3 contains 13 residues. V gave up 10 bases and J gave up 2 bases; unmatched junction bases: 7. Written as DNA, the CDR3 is TGTGCCACCCACCGGGACAGAAACTATGGCTACACCTTC. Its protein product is CATHRDRNYGYTF.

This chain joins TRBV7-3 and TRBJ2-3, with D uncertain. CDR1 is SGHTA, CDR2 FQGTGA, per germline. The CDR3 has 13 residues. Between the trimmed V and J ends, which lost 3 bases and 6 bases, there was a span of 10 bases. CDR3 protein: CASSFTAADTQYF. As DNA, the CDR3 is TGTGCCAGCAGCTTTACGGCCGCGGATACGCAGTATTTT.

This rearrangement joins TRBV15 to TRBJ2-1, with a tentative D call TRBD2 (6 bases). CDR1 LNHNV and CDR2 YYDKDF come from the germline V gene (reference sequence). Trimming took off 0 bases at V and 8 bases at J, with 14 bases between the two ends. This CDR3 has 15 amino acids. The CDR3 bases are TGTGCCACCAGCAGAGAGGGGGGTTTGGGAGATGAGCAGTTCTTC. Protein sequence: CATSREGGLGDEQFF.

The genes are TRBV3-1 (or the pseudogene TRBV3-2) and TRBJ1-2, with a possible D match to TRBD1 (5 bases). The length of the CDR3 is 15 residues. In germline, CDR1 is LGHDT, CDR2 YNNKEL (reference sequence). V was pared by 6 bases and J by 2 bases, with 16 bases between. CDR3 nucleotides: TGTGCCAGCAGACGAAGCGGGGGAGGGAACTATGGCTACACCTTC. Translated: CASRRSGGGNYGYTF.

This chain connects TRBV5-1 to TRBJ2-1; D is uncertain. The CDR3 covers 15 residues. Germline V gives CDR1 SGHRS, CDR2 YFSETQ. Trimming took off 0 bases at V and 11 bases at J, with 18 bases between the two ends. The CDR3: CASSLDLLTGLQQFF. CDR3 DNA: TGCGCCAGCAGCTTGGATTTACTCACCGGGCTGCAGCAGTTCTTC.

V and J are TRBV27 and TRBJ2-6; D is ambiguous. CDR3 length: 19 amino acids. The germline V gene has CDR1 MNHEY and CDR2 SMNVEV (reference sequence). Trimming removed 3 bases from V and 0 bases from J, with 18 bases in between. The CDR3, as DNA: TGTGCCAGCAGTTTGAGAGATCCTAGAATCGGCTCTGGGGCCAACGTCCTGACTTTC. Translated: CASSLRDPRIGSGANVLTF.

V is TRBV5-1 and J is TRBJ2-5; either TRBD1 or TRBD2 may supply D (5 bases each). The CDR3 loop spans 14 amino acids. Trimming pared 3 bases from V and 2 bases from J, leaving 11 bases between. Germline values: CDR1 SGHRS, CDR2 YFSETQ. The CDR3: CASSSGPTQETQYF. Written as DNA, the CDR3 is TGCGCCAGCAGCTCGGGACCGACGCAAGAGACCCAGTACTTC.

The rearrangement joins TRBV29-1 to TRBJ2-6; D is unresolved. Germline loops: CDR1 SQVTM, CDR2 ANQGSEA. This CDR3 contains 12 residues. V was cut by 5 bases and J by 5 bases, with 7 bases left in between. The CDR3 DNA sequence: TGCAGCGTTCTAAGCTGGGCCAACGTCCTGACTTTC. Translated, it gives CSVLSWANVLTF.

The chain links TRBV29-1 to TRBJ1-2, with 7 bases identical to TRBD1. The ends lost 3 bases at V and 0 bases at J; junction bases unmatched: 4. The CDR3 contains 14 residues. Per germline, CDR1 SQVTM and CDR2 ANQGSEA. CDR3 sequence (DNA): TGCAGCGTTGAGACAGGGCAAGCTAACTATGGCTACACCTTC. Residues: CSVETGQANYGYTF.

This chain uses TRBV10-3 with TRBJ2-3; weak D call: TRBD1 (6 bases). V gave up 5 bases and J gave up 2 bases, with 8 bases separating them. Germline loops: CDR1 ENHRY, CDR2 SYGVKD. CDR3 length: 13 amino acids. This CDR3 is CAISPGDTDTQYF. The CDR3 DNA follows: TGTGCCATCAGTCCAGGGGACACAGATACGCAGTATTTT.

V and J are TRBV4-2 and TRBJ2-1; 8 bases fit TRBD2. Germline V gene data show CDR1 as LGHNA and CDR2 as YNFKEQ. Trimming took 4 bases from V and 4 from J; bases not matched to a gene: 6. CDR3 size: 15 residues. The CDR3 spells CASSPRLASYNEQFF. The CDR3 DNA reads TGTGCCAGCAGCCCGAGACTAGCGTCTTACAATGAGCAGTTCTTC.

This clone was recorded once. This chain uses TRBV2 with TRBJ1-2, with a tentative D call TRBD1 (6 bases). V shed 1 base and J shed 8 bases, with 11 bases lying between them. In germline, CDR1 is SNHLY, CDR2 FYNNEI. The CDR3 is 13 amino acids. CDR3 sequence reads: CASSEVKGGGYTF. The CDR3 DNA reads TGTGCCAGCAGTGAAGTGAAGGGGGGCGGCTACACCTTC.

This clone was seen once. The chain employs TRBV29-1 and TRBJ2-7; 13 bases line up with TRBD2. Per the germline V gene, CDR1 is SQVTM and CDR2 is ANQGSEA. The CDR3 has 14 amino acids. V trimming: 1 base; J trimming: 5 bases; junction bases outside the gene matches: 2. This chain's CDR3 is CSVEAGLAGHEQYF. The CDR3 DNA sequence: TGCAGCGTTGAAGCGGGACTAGCGGGACACGAGCAGTACTTC.

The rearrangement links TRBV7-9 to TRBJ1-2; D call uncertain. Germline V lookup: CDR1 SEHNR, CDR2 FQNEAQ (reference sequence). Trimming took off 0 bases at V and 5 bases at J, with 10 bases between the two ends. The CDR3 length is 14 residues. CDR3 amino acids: CASSLAETAYGYTF. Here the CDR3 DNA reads TGTGCCAGCAGCTTAGCGGAGACGGCTTATGGCTACACCTTC.

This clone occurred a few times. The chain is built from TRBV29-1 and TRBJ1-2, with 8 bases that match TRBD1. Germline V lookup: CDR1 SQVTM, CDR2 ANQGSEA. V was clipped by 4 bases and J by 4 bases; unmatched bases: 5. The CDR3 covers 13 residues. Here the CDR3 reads CSVVPTGVYGYTF. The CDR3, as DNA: TGCAGCGTTGTCCCGACAGGGGTCTATGGCTACACCTTC.

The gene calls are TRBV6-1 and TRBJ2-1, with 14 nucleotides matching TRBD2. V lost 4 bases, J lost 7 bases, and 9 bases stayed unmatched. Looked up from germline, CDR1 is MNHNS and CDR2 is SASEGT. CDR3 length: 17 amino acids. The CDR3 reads CASSGEGLAGAFNEQFF. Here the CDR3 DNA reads TGTGCCAGCAGTGGGGAGGGACTAGCGGGAGCATTTAATGAGCAGTTCTTC.

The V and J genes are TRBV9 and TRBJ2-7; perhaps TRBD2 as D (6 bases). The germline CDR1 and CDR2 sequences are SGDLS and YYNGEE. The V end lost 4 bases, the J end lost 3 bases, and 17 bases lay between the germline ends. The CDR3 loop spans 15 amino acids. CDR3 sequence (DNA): TGTGCCAGCAGCCTTTTCGGTGGGGGGAGCTACGAGCAGTACTTC. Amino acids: CASSLFGGGSYEQYF.

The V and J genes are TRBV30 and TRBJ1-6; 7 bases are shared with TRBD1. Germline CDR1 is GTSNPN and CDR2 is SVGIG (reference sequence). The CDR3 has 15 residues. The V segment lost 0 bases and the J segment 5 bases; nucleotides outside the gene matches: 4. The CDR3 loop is CAWSVQGLNNSPLHF. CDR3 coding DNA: TGTGCCTGGAGTGTACAGGGGCTGAATAATTCACCCCTCCACTTT.

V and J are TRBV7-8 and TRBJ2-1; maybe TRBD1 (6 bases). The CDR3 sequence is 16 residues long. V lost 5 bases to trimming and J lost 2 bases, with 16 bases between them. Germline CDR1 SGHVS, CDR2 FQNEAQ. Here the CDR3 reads CASSRVGAATYNEQFF. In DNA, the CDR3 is TGTGCCAGCAGCCGAGTGGGGGCCGCTACCTACAATGAGCAGTTCTTC.

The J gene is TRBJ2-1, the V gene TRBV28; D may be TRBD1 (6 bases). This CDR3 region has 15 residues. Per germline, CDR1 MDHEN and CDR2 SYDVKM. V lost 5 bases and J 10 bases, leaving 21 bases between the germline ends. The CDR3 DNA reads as TGTGCCAGCAGTCCGGGACATTCTTCCCTACGGGAGCAGTTCTTC. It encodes CASSPGHSSLREQFF.

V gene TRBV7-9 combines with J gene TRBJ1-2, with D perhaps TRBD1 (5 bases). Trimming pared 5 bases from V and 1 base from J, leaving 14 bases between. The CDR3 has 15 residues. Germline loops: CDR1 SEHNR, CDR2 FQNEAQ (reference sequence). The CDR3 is CASSLGSGLNYGYTF. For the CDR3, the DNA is TGTGCCAGCAGCCTAGGCTCGGGGCTTAACTATGGCTACACCTTC. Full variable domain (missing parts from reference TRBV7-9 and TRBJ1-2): DTGVSQNPRHKITKRGQNVTFRCDPISEHNRLYWYRQTLGQGPEFLTYFQNEAQLEKSRLLSDRFSAERPKGSFSTLEIQRTEQGDSAMYLCASSLGSGLNYGYTFGSGTRLTVV.

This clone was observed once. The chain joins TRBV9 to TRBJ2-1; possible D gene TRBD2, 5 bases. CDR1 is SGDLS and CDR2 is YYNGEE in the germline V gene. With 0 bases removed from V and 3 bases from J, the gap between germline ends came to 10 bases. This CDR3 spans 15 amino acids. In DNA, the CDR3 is TGTGCCAGCAGCGTAGCAGAGGGCTTCTACAATGAGCAGTTCTTC. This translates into CASSVAEGFYNEQFF. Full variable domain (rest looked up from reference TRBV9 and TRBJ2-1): DSGVTQTPKHLITATGQRVTLRCSPRSGDLSVYWYQQSLDQGLQFLIQYYNGEERAKGNILERFSAQQFPDLHSELNLSSLELGDSALYFCASSVAEGFYNEQFFGPGTRLTVL.